The entry below gives a single TCR beta chain sequence along with its context. The data stem from a study of control samples from healthy donors and cancer patients. The assay was immunoSEQ multiplex PCR, and TCRdb's table has in-frame clones only and misses some. Of around 140,000 clones in the sample, roughly nine tenths were seen once. V lost 5 bases to trimming and J lost 3 bases, with 9 bases between them. This CDR3 has 13 residues. Germline V gene data show CDR1 as KGHDR and CDR2 as SFDVKD. J is TRBJ2-5 and V is TRBV24-1; a weak D match, TRBD1 (6 bases). This clonotype originated in a man aged 45-65 years with head and neck cancer. The sequencing input was PBMCs. The CDR3, as DNA: TGTGCCACCAGTGTAGCAGGGGAAGAGACCCAGTACTTC. It encodes CATSVAGEETQYF.